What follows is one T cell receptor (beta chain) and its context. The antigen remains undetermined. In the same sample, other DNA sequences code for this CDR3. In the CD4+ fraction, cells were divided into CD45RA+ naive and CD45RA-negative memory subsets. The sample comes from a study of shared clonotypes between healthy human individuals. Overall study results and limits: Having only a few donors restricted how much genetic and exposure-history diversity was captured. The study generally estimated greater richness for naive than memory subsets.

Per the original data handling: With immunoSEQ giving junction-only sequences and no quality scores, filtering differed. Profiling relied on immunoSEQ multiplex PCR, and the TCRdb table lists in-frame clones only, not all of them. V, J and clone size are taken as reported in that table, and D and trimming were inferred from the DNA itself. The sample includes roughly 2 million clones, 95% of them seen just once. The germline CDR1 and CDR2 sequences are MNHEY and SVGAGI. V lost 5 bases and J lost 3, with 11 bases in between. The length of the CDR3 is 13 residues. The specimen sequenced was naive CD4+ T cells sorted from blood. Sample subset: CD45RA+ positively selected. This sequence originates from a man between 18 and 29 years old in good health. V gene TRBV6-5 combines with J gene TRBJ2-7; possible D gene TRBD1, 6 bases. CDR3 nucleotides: TGTGCCAGCAGTCGTGACAGGAACTACGAGCAGTACTTC. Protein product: CASSRDRNYEQYF.